The T cell receptor (beta chain) under discussion was sequenced for a study of OX40 agonist ivuxolimab in advanced cancers. With respect to the entire study: Ivuxolimab was a fully human IgG2 agonistic monoclonal antibody targeting the costimulatory receptor OX40 (CD134). The paper covers the monotherapy dose-escalation part of the phase I ivuxolimab trial, which included N of about 50 patients. Of the 52 patients in dose escalation, 19 had hepatocellular carcinoma, some 15 had melanoma, 9 had renal cell carcinoma and 9 had head and neck cancer. Patients were allowed to have had prior anti-PD-1, anti-PD-L1 or anti-CTLA-4 therapy, and 30% to 50% of the dose-escalation patients had previously received checkpoint inhibitors. The point of sequencing TCRbeta in the periphery was to test whether ivuxolimab changed TCR sequence diversity and drove clonal T-cell expansion. In the dose-escalation cohort, around four fifths of patients were male, and the mean age was approximately 60 years, with a range of roughly 20 to 80. Partial responses were achieved by three dose-escalation patients, of whom one had hepatocellular carcinoma and two had cutaneous melanoma. Intravenous ivuxolimab was administered to patients every 2 weeks at six dose levels: 0.01, 0.1, 0.3, 1.5, 3 and 10 mg/kg. What the study reported, not specific to this receptor: At doses of 0.1 to 3.0 mg/kg, clonal expansion of both CD4+ and CD8+ T cells in blood was seen between baseline and week 6. Partial responders in the 0.1-3.0 mg/kg groups had among the lowest normalized peripheral clonal expansion, especially among CD8+ T cells. Which antigens the clonally expanded peripheral T cells were specific for was not determined. On average, CD8+ T cells showed more expanded clones than CD4+ T cells after ivuxolimab. Low levels of normalized T-cell clonal expansion were also seen in some patients who did not respond.

This clone was observed a single time. Its binding antigen is unknown. No much larger clone exists at a distance of one base, and base qualities are not known. Patients with a history of autoimmune disease or receiving systemic immunosuppression were excluded from the trial. Peripheral blood for TCR sequencing was collected from all dose cohorts at baseline, on cycle 4 day 1, and on cycle 7 day 1. Samples were obtained from an open-label, multicenter, first-in-human phase I dose-escalation trial of ivuxolimab. Adults with locally advanced or metastatic melanoma, renal cell carcinoma, hepatocellular carcinoma or head and neck squamous cell carcinoma were enrolled in the trial. Before TCR sequencing, CD4+ and CD8+ T cells were separately sorted from peripheral blood. To sequence the TCRbeta CDR3 region, genomic DNA was isolated from the sorted cells. The immunoSEQ Assay was used for sequencing of TCRbeta CDR3 regions. What TCRdb holds here is the immuneACCESS table cut down to in-frame rearrangements. Part of the clones is not present; checked against another copy, under half of the missing clones reflect an unresolved V gene, and the others are unexplained. Across this sample there are roughly 10,000 clones, with roughly 80% seen only once. 25% to 40% of the sample goes to the ten largest clones.

This clonotype originated in an adult with an advanced solid tumor such as melanoma, head and neck, liver or kidney cancer. The sample here was CD4+ or CD8+ T cells sorted from blood, taken in a trial of the OX40 agonist ivuxolimab.

The CDR3 protein sequence reads: CASSPSGSGNTIYF. The nucleotide sequence reads TGTGCCAGCAGCCCGAGCGGGTCTGGAAACACCATATATTTT. The rearrangement combines TRBV28 with TRBJ1-3; no confident D gene assignment can be made. V is cut by 6 bases and J by 1 base, and the space between the germline ends is 10 bases. Including cysteine and phenylalanine, the CDR3 has 14 amino acids. Of the read, only the CDR3 DNA is kept; its 42 bases are in frame from base 1. CDR1 and CDR2 are drawn from the germline V gene: MDHEN, SYDVKM.